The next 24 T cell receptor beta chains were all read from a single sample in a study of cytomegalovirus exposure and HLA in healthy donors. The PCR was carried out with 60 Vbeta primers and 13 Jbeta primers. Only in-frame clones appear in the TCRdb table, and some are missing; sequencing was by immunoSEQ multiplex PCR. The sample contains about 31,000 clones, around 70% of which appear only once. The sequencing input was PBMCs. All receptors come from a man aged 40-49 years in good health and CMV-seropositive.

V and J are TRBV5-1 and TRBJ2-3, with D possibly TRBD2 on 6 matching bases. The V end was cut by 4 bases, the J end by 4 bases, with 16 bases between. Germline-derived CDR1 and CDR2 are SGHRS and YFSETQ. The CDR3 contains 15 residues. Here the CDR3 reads CASSRDSPRADTQYF. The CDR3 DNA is TGCGCCAGCAGCCGGGACTCCCCTCGGGCAGATACGCAGTATTTT.

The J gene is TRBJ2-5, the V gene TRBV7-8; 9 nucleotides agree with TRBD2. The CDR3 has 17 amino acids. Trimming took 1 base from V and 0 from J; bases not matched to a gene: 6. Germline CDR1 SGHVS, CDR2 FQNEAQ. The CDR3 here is CASSLVGSGGYQETQYF. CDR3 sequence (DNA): TGTGCCAGCAGCTTAGTAGGAAGCGGGGGGTACCAAGAGACCCAGTACTTC.

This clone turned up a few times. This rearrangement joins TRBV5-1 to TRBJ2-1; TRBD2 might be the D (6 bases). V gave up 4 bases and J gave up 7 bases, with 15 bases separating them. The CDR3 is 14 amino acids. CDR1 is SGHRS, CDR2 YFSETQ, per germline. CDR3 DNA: TGCGCCAGCAGCGCGGGACCCCCCGAGAATGAGCAGTTCTTC. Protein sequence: CASSAGPPENEQFF.

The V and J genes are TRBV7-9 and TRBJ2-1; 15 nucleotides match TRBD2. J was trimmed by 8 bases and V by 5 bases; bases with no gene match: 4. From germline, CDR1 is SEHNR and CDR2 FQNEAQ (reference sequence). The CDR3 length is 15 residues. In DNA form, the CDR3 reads TGTGCCAGCAGCGGGACTAGCGGGGGGCGGGATGAGCAGTTCTTC. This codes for CASSGTSGGRDEQFF.

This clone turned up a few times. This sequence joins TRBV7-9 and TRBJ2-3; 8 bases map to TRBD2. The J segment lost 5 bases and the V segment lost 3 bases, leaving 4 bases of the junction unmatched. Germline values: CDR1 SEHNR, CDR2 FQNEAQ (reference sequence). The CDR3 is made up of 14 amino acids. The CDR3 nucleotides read TGTGCCAGCAGCTTCCAGCGGGAGATAGATACGCAGTATTTT. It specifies CASSFQREIDTQYF.

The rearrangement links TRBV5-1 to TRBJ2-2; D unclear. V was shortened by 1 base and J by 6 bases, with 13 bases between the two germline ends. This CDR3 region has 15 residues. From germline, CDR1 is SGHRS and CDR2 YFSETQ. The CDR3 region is CASSLLTRPSGELFF. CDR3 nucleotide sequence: TGCGCCAGCAGCTTGCTTACGAGGCCTTCCGGGGAGCTGTTTTTT.

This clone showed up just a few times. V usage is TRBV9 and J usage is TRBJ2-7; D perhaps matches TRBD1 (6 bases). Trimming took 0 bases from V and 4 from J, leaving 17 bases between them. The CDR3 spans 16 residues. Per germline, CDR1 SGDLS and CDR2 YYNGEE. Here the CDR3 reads CASSVEGEFDGYEQYF. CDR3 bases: TGTGCCAGCAGCGTAGAGGGGGAGTTTGATGGTTACGAGCAGTACTTC. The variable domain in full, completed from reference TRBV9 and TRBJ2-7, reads DSGVTQTPKHLITATGQRVTLRCSPRSGDLSVYWYQQSLDQGLQFLIQYYNGEERAKGNILERFSAQQFPDLHSELNLSSLELGDSALYFCASSVEGEFDGYEQYFGPGTRLTVT.

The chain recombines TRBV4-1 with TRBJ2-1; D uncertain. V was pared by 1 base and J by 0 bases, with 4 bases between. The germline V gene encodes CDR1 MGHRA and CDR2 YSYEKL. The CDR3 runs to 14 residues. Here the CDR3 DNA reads TGCGCCAGCAGCCAAGGGAGCTCCTACAATGAGCAGTTCTTC. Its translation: CASSQGSSYNEQFF.

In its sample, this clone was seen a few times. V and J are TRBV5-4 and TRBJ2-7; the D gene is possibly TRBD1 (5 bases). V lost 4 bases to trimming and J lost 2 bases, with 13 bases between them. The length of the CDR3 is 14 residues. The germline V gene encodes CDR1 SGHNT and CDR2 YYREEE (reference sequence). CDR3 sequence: CASSLAPGTYEQYF. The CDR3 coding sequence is TGTGCCAGCAGCCTTGCCCCAGGGACCTACGAGCAGTACTTC. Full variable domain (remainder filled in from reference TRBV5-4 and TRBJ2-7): ETGVTQSPTHLIKTRGQQVTLRCSSQSGHNTVSWYQQALGQGPQFIFQYYREEENGRGNFPPRFSGLQFPNYSSELNVNALELDDSALYLCASSLAPGTYEQYFGPGTRLTVT.

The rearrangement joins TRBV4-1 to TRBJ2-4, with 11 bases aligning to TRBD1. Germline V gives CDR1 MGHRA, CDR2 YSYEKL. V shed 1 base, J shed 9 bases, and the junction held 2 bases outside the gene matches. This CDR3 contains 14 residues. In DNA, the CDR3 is TGCGCCAGCAGCCAAGGGGACAGGGGGGGCATTCAGTACTTC. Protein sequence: CASSQGDRGGIQYF.

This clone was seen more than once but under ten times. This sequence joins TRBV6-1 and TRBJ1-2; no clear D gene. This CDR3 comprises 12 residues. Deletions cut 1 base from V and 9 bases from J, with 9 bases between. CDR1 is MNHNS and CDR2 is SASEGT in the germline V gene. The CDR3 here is CASSEGPVSYTF. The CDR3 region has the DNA TGTGCCAGCAGTGAAGGGCCCGTAAGCTACACCTTC.

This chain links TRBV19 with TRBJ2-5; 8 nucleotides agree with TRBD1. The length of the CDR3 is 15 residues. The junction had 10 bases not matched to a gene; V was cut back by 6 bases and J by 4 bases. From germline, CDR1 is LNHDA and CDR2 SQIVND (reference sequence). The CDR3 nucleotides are TGTGCCAGTAGGCCTGGACAGGGATTGGGAGAGACCCAGTACTTC. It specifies CASRPGQGLGETQYF.

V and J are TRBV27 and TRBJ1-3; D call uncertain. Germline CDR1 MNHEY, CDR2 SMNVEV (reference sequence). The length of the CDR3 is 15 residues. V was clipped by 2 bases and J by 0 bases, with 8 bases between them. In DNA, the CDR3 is TGTGCCAGCAGTTTAACACCCCACTCTGGAAACACCATATATTTT. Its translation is CASSLTPHSGNTIYF.

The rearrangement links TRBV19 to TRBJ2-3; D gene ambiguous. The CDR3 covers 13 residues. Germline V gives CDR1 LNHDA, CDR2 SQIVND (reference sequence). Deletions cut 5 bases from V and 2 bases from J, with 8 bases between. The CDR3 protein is CASSDGSTDTQYF. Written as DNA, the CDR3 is TGTGCCAGTAGTGACGGGTCCACAGATACGCAGTATTTT.

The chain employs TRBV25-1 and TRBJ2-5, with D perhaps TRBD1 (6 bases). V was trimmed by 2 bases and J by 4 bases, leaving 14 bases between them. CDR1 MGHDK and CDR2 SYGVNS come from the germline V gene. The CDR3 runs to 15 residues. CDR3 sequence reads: CASSEIQGIGETQYF. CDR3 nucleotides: TGTGCCAGCAGTGAAATACAGGGTATCGGAGAGACCCAGTACTTC. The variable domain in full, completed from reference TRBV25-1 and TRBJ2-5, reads EADIYQTPRYLVIGTGKKITLECSQTMGHDKMYWYQQDPGMELHLIHYSYGVNSTEKGDLSSESTVSRIRTEHFPLTLESARPSHTSQYLCASSEIQGIGETQYFGPGTRLLVL.

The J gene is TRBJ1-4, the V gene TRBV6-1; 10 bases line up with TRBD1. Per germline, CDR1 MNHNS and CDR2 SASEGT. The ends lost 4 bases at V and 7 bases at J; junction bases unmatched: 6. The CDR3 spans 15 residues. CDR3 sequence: CASSGTGGDGEKLFF. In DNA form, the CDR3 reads TGTGCCAGCAGTGGGACAGGGGGGGATGGTGAAAAACTGTTTTTT.

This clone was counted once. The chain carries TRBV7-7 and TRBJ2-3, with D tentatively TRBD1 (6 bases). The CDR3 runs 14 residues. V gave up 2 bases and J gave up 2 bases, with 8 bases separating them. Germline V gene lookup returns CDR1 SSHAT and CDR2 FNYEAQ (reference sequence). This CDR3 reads CASSLTGFTDTQYF. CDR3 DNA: TGTGCCAGCAGCTTAACAGGGTTCACAGATACGCAGTATTTT.

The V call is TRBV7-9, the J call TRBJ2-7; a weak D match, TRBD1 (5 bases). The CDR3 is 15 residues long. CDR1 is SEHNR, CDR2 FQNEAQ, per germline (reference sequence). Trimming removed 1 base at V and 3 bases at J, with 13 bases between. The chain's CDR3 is CASSLVAQGFYEQYF. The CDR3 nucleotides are TGTGCCAGCAGCTTAGTGGCTCAGGGTTTCTACGAGCAGTACTTC.

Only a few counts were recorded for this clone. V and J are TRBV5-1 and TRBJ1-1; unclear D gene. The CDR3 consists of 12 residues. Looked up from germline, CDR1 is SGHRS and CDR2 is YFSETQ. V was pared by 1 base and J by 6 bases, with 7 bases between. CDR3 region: CASSLTDSEAFF. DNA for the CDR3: TGCGCCAGCAGCTTGACAGATTCTGAAGCTTTCTTT.

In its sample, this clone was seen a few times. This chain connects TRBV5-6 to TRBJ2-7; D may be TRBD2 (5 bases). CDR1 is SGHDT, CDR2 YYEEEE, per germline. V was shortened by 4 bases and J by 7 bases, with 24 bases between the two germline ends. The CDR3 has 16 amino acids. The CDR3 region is CASSNDPRETYGEQYF. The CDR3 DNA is TGTGCCAGCAGCAATGACCCTAGGGAGACCTACGGGGAGCAGTACTTC.

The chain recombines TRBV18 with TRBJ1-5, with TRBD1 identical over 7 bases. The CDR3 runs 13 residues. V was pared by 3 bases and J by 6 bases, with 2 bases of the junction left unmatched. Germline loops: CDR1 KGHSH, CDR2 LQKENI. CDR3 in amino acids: CASSPTGTQPQHF. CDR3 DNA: TGTGCCAGCTCACCGACAGGGACTCAGCCCCAGCATTTT. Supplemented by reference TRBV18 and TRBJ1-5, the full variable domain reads NAGVMQNPRHLVRRRGQEARLRCSPMKGHSHVYWYRQLPEEGLKFMVYLQKENIIDESGMPKERFSAEFPKEGPSILRIQQVVRGDSAAYFCASSPTGTQPQHFGDGTRLSIL.

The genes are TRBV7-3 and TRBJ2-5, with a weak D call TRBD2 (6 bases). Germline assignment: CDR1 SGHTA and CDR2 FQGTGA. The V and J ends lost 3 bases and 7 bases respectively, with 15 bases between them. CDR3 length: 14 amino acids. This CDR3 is CASSFSVPGGTQYF. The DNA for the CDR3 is TGTGCCAGCAGCTTCTCGGTTCCCGGGGGGACCCAGTACTTC.

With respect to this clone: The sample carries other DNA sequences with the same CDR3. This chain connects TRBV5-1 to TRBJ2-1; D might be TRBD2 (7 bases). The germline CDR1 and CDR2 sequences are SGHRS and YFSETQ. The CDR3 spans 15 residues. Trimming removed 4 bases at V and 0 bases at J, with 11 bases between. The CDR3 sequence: CASSTRGGSYNEQFF. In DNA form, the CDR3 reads TGCGCCAGCAGCACGAGGGGGGGCTCCTACAATGAGCAGTTCTTC.

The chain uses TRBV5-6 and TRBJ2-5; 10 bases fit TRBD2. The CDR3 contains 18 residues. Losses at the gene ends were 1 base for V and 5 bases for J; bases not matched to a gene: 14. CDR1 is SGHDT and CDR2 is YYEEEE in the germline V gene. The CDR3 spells CASSLRVPSGGLRETQYF. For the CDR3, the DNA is TGTGCCAGCAGCTTGAGGGTCCCTAGCGGGGGCCTCAGGGAGACCCAGTACTTC.